This TCR beta chain was sequenced during a study of T cells in localized non-small cell lung cancer. The protocol was immunoSEQ multiplex PCR, while the TCRdb copy is restricted to in-frame clones and leaves out a portion. Among roughly 30,000 clones listed, 91% were seen once. The sequence derives from an older female donor with stage I lung adenocarcinoma. Sequenced material: peripheral blood, taken before any cancer treatment.

The CDR3: CASGNRGANGNTIYF. DNA for the CDR3: TGTGCCAGCGGCAATAGGGGCGCGAATGGAAACACCATATATTTT. The chain is built from TRBV19 and TRBJ1-3, with D possibly TRBD1 on 5 matching bases. The germline V gene has CDR1 LNHDA and CDR2 SQIVND (reference sequence). V was cut by 9 bases and J by 3 bases, with 18 bases left in between. This CDR3 spans 15 amino acids.